The 25 T cell receptor beta chains reported below all come from one sample, sequenced in a study of cytomegalovirus exposure and HLA in healthy donors. The study ran its PCR with 60 Vbeta and 13 Jbeta primers. TCRdb keeps only in-frame clones here, not all; method: immunoSEQ multiplex PCR. The sample includes tens of thousands of clones, 72% of them seen just once. Sequences were obtained from PBMCs. Receptors originate from a woman between 45 and 65 years old in good health and CMV-seropositive.

The chain joins TRBV2 to TRBJ1-4; maybe TRBD1 (5 bases). V shed 7 bases and J shed 8 bases, with 17 bases lying between them. Per the germline V gene, CDR1 is SNHLY and CDR2 is FYNNEI. CDR3 size: 14 residues. CDR3: CASTEGGAGEKLFF. CDR3 nucleotide sequence: TGTGCCAGCACCGAGGGCGGGGCGGGGGAAAAACTGTTTTTT.

The chain uses TRBV13 and TRBJ1-1, with D uncertain. The V end was cut by 5 bases, the J end by 11 bases, with 15 bases between. This CDR3 is built from 12 residues. Germline V gene lookup returns CDR1 PRHDT and CDR2 FYEKMQ (reference sequence). This chain's CDR3 is CASSPRVGGAFF. As DNA, the CDR3 is TGTGCCAGCAGCCCTCGAGTTGGTGGTGCTTTCTTT.

This chain joins TRBV5-1 and TRBJ2-1, with 10 bases lining up with TRBD2. The CDR3 is 16 residues long. In germline, CDR1 is SGHRS, CDR2 YFSETQ. Losses at the gene ends were 5 bases for V and 10 bases for J; bases not matched to a gene: 15. This CDR3 reads CASRETASGSAGEQFF. The CDR3 region has the DNA TGCGCCAGCAGGGAAACCGCTAGCGGGAGTGCTGGAGAGCAGTTCTTC.

V is TRBV28 and J is TRBJ1-2; a possible D gene is TRBD1 (5 bases). The germline V gene encodes CDR1 MDHEN and CDR2 SYDVKM. This CDR3 comprises 12 residues. V was cut by 11 bases and J by 0 bases, with 10 bases left in between. CDR3 residues: CAGAGTNYGYTF. The CDR3 DNA reads TGTGCCGGGGCAGGGACTAACTATGGCTACACCTTC.

This clone was detected only once. The chain carries TRBV20-1 and TRBJ1-1, with D perhaps TRBD1 (5 bases). The CDR3 spans 11 residues. Germline V lookup: CDR1 DFQATT, CDR2 SNEGSKA (reference sequence). The CDR3, as DNA: TGCAAGTGGGGCGAGAACACTGAAGCTTTCTTT. Translating it yields CKWGENTEAFF.

This clone was observed a handful of times. The gene calls are TRBV28 and TRBJ1-4; 7 bases match TRBD1. V shed 6 bases and J 4 bases; nucleotides not matched to a gene: 8. Germline values: CDR1 MDHEN, CDR2 SYDVKM. This CDR3 has 15 amino acids. The CDR3 here is CASSSGTASNEKLFF. The CDR3 DNA reads TGTGCCAGCAGCTCCGGGACAGCGAGTAATGAAAAACTGTTTTTT.

This sequence joins TRBV29-1 and TRBJ2-7, with TRBD1 matching 9 bases. This CDR3 has 13 amino acids. Losses at the gene ends were 4 bases for V and 1 base for J; bases not matched to a gene: 2. The germline V gene encodes CDR1 SQVTM and CDR2 ANQGSEA. CDR3 sequence reads: CSVGDRVSYEQYF. The CDR3 DNA reads as TGCAGCGTTGGGGACAGGGTTTCCTACGAGCAGTACTTC.

In the case of this clone: The junction shows a germline mismatch at one end, possibly a read error. The chain employs TRBV6-6 and TRBJ1-1; D is unclear. The germline gives CDR1 MNHNY, CDR2 SVGAGI (reference sequence). The CDR3 is made up of 12 amino acids. CDR3 sequence reads: CASLPRGGSVCF. The CDR3 nucleotides are TGTGCCTCCCTGCCTCGGGGAGGTTCTGTATGTTTT.

This sequence joins TRBV4-3 and TRBJ2-1; tentative D call: TRBD1 (5 bases). This CDR3 is 16 amino acids long. Germline CDR1 is LGHNA and CDR2 is YSLEER. The V gene lost 1 base and the J gene lost 8 bases, with 18 bases spanning the gap. This chain's CDR3 is CASSQAPLGQGHEQFF. CDR3 nucleotides: TGCGCCAGCAGCCAAGCCCCCCTGGGGCAAGGGCATGAGCAGTTCTTC.

The chain employs TRBV7-8 and TRBJ2-5, with 10 positions matching TRBD2. With the DNA end fitting TRBJ2-7 better, the J assignment may be wrong. From germline, CDR1 is SGHVS and CDR2 FQNEAQ. CDR3 length equals 14 residues. The DNA of the CDR3 is TGTGCCAGCAGCACCCCTAGCGGGGGATACGAGCAGTACTTC. Its protein product is CASSTPSGGYEQYF.

J is TRBJ1-2 and V is TRBV7-2; 7 bases align to TRBD1. Germline CDR1 reads SGHTA; CDR2 reads FQGNSA. CDR3 length equals 13 residues. Trimming cost V 5 bases and J 2 bases; bases outside gene matches: 2. The CDR3 loop is CASSGQVNYGYTF. The CDR3 coding sequence is TGTGCCAGCAGCGGACAGGTGAACTATGGCTACACCTTC.

In this sample, this clone turned up a few times. The V and J genes are TRBV28 and TRBJ2-7; 9 positions agree with TRBD2. This CDR3 is 16 amino acids long. Trimming removed 10 bases from V and 4 bases from J; junction bases left unmatched: 17. In germline, CDR1 is MDHEN, CDR2 SYDVKM. As DNA, the CDR3 is TGTGCCACCCTTACCTTAGCGGGAGCATTTATTTACGAGCAGTACTTC. Translation gives CATLTLAGAFIYEQYF.

The chain couples TRBV4-3 to TRBJ2-3; perhaps TRBD2 as D (6 bases). Germline lookup yields CDR1 LGHNA and CDR2 YSLEER. The V end lost 1 base, the J end lost 2 bases, and 13 bases lay between the germline ends. This CDR3 comprises 16 residues. CDR3 in DNA: TGCGCCAGCAGCCAAGGGGACTCAGCATACACAGATACGCAGTATTTT. Amino acid sequence: CASSQGDSAYTDTQYF.

Within the sample, this clone is medium-sized. The rearrangement uses TRBV6-5 and TRBJ1-3; D not resolved. The germline V gene has CDR1 MNHEY and CDR2 SVGAGI. V was pared by 0 bases and J by 8 bases, with 11 bases between. This CDR3 region has 14 residues. CDR3 region: CASSYSGGRHTIYF. DNA of the CDR3: TGTGCCAGCAGTTACTCAGGAGGGCGACACACCATATATTTT.

This rearrangement joins TRBV7-9 to TRBJ2-2; the match to TRBD2 covers 7 bases. Unmatched junction bases numbered 7, after V lost 6 bases and J lost 6 bases. The CDR3 has 14 amino acids. From germline, CDR1 is SEHNR and CDR2 FQNEAQ (reference sequence). The CDR3 DNA is TGTGCCAGCAGGTTTAGCGGGTTGGCCGGGGAGCTGTTTTTT. It specifies CASRFSGLAGELFF.

The chain recombines TRBV9 with TRBJ1-4, with D maybe TRBD1 (5 bases). CDR3 length: 16 amino acids. Between the trimmed V and J ends, which lost 3 bases and 8 bases, there was a span of 20 bases. Germline lookup yields CDR1 SGDLS and CDR2 YYNGEE. The CDR3 is CASSAPPGGGKEKLFF. In DNA form, the CDR3 reads TGTGCCAGCAGCGCCCCCCCCGGGGGGGGTAAGGAAAAACTGTTTTTT.

This clone appeared a few times. The rearrangement uses TRBV5-1 and TRBJ1-2, with D possibly being TRBD1 (5 bases). V was clipped by 4 bases and J by 7 bases, with 14 bases between them. This CDR3 spans 13 amino acids. Germline V gene lookup returns CDR1 SGHRS and CDR2 YFSETQ. CDR3 region: CASSPRARAGYTF. CDR3 nucleotides: TGCGCCAGCAGCCCCAGGGCCAGGGCTGGCTACACCTTC.

The V call is TRBV18, the J call TRBJ1-2; no reliable D call. There are 17 residues in the CDR3. Germline V CDR1 and CDR2: KGHSH, LQKENI. Trimming stripped 0 bases from V and 5 bases from J, with 19 bases between. CDR3 sequence reads: CASSPPPKEAGRYGYTF. In DNA form, the CDR3 reads TGTGCCAGCTCACCACCCCCGAAGGAGGCGGGAAGATATGGCTACACCTTC.

The V and J genes are TRBV29-1 and TRBJ2-1; TRBD2 agrees at 7 bases. The length of the CDR3 is 12 residues. J lost 10 bases, V lost 3 bases, and 6 bases had no gene match. Germline V gene sequence: CDR1 SQVTM, CDR2 ANQGSEA. Written as DNA, the CDR3 is TGCAGCGTTGAGCGGGGGTTGGGGGAGCAGTTCTTC. Protein: CSVERGLGEQFF.

The CDR3 DNA reads as TGTGCCAGTATATGGGGGGGGGAGACCCAGTACTTC. It encodes CASIWGGETQYF. The V and J genes are TRBV19 and TRBJ2-5; TRBD2 aligns across 7 bases. CDR3 length equals 12 residues. The J segment lost 5 bases and the V segment lost 7 bases, leaving 4 bases of the junction unmatched. CDR1 and CDR2 (germline): LNHDA, SQIVND (reference sequence).

This clone was seen once. The chain is built from TRBV4-1 and TRBJ1-2, with 7 bases aligning to TRBD1. The ends lost 5 bases at V and 3 bases at J; junction bases unmatched: 9. This CDR3 is 15 amino acids long. Germline assignment: CDR1 MGHRA and CDR2 YSYEKL. Here the CDR3 DNA reads TGCGCCAGCAGCTACACGGGACAGACGCACTATGGCTACACCTTC. It yields the protein CASSYTGQTHYGYTF.

This clone turned up a few times. The genes are TRBV4-3 and TRBJ1-2, with 8 bases matching TRBD1. This CDR3 has 16 amino acids. CDR1 LGHNA and CDR2 YSLEER come from the germline V gene. V dropped 4 bases and J dropped 6; count of bases not matched to a gene: 13. CDR3 sequence reads: CASSPRSSGGMDGYTF. In DNA form, the CDR3 reads TGCGCCAGCAGCCCGAGAAGCTCAGGGGGCATGGATGGCTACACCTTC.

Note on this clone: At one of its ends the junction is not consistent with the germline gene, which may arise from a read error. This chain uses TRBV7-9 with TRBJ1-4; no definite D call. The CDR3 totals 12 residues. Per germline, CDR1 SEHNR and CDR2 FQNEAQ (reference sequence). The CDR3 DNA follows: TGTTCCAGCAGCTTAGTGGAGGGTAAACTGTTTTTT. Its translation is CSSSLVEGKLFF.

The chain links TRBV7-2 to TRBJ2-2; TRBD2 aligns across 11 bases. The CDR3 has 17 residues. The germline V gene encodes CDR1 SGHTA and CDR2 FQGNSA. J was trimmed by 6 bases and V by 5 bases; bases with no gene match: 11. The CDR3 DNA follows: TGTGCCAGCAGCCCCCGGTTAGCGGGAGGGCCACCCGGGGAGCTGTTTTTT. Translating it yields CASSPRLAGGPPGELFF.

The rearrangement uses TRBV7-4 and TRBJ1-5, with D perhaps matching TRBD1 (6 bases). V was trimmed by 10 bases and J by 4 bases, leaving 23 bases between them. CDR3 size: 16 residues. Germline CDR1 reads SGHVT; CDR2 reads SQSDAQ. CDR3 protein: CAIKGGGVEGNQPQHF. CDR3 bases: TGTGCCATCAAAGGGGGAGGGGTTGAGGGAAATCAGCCCCAGCATTTT.